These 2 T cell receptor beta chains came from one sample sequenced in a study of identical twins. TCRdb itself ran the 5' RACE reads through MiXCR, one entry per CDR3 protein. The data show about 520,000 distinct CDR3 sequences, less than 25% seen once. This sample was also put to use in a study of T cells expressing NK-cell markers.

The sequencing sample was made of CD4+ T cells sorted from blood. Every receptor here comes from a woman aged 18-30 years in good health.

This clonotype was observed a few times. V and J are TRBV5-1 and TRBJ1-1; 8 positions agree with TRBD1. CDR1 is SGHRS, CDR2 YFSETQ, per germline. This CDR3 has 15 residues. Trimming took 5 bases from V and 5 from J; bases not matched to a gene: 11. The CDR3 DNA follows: TGCGCCAGCAGGGATATACGGACAGGGAAGACTGAAGCTTTCTTT. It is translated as CASRDIRTGKTEAFF.

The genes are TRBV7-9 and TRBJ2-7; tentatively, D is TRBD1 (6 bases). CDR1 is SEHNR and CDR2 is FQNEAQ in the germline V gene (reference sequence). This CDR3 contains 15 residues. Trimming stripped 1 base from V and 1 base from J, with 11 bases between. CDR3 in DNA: TGTGCCAGCAGCTTAGGGGGGCCCGAATCCTACGAGCAGTACTTC. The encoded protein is CASSLGGPESYEQYF.